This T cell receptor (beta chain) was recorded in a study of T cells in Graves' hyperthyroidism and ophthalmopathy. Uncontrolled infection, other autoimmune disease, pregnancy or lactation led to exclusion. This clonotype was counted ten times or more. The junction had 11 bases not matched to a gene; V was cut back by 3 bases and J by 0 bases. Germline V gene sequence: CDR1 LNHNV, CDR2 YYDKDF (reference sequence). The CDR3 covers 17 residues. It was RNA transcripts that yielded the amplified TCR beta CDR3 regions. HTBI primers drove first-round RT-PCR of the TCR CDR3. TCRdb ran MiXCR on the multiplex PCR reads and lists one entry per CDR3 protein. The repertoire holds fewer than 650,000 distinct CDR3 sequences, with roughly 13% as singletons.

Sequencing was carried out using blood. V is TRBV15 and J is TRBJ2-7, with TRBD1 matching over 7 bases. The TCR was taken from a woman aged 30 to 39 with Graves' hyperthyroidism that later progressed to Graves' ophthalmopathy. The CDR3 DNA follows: TGTGCCACCAGCAGGGATCACCCGGGACAGCCCTCCTACGAGCAGTACTTC. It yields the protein CATSRDHPGQPSYEQYF.